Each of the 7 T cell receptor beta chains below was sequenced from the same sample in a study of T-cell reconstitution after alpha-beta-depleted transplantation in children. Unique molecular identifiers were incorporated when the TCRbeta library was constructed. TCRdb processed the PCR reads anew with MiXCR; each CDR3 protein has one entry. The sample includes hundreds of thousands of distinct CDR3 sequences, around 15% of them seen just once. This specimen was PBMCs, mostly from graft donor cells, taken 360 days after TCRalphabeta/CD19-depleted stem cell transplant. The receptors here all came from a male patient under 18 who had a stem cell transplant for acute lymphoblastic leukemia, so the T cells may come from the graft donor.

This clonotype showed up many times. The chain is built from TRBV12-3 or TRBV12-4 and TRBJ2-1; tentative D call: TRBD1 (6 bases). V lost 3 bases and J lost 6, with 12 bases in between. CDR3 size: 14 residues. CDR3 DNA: TGTGCCAGCAGTTTCCTGGGGGCCACCAATGAGCAGTTCTTC. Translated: CASSFLGATNEQFF.

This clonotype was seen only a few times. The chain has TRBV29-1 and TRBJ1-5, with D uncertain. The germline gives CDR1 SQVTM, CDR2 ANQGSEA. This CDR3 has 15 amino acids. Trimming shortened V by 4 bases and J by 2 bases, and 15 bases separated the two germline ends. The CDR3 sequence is CSVGSENAGNQPQHF. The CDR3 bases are TGCAGCGTTGGATCTGAAAACGCGGGCAATCAGCCCCAGCATTTT. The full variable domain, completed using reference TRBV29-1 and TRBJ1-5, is SAVISQKPSRDICQRGTSLTIQCQVDSQVTMMFWYRQQPGQSLTLIATANQGSEATYESGFVIDKFPISRPNLTFSTLTVSNMSPEDSSIYLCSVGSENAGNQPQHFGDGTRLSIL.

The CDR3 DNA reads as TGTGCCAGCAGCCGGCCATACCCCGGGACCCAGTACTTC. Protein: CASSRPYPGTQYF. The rearrangement links TRBV7-9 to TRBJ2-5; D gene ambiguous. The CDR3 runs 13 residues. Trimming removed 5 bases at V and 7 bases at J, with 14 bases between. CDR1 is SEHNR, CDR2 FQNEAQ, per germline (reference sequence).

CDR3 bases: TGTGCCAGCAGCCCGATGAGCGGGGGGTCCTACAATGAGCAGTTCTTC. Residues: CASSPMSGGSYNEQFF. The rearrangement joins TRBV7-9 to TRBJ2-1, with 9 bases that match TRBD2. J gave up 1 base and V 5 bases, and 6 bases lay outside the gene matches. CDR1 is SEHNR and CDR2 is FQNEAQ in the germline V gene (reference sequence). This CDR3 is 16 amino acids long.

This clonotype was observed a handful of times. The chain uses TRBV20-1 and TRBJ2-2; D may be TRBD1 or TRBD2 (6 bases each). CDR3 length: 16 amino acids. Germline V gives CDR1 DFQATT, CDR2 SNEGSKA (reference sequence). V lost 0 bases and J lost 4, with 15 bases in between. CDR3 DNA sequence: TGCAGTGCTAGAGACCCCATGGAGGGGGGCACCGGGGAGCTGTTTTTT. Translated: CSARDPMEGGTGELFF.

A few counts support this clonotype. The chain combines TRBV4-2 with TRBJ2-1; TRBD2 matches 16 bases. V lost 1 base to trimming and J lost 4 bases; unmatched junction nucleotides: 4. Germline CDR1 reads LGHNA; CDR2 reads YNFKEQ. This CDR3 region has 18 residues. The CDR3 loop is CASSQAGLAGGKYNEQFF. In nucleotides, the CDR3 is TGTGCCAGCAGCCAAGCGGGACTAGCGGGAGGGAAGTACAATGAGCAGTTCTTC.

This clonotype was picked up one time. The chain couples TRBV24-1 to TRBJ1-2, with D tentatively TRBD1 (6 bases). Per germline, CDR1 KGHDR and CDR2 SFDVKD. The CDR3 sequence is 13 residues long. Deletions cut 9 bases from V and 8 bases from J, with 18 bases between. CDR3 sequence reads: CATGPRTVGGYTF. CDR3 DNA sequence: TGTGCCACCGGCCCGCGGACAGTCGGAGGCTACACCTTC.